These 30 T cell receptor beta chains came from one sample sequenced in a study of blood T cell repertoires in COVID-19. The data were produced by immunoSEQ multiplex PCR, yet TCRdb's version contains in-frame clones alone and is incomplete. The table has 200,000 to 300,000 clones, 75% to 90% seen once. Specimen: peripheral blood. Every receptor here comes from a man aged 25 to 40 with active or convalescent COVID-19.

V usage is TRBV27 and J usage is TRBJ1-1; 7 nucleotides agree with TRBD1. The CDR3 has 14 residues. Germline V gives CDR1 MNHEY, CDR2 SMNVEV (reference sequence). With 6 bases clipped from V and 5 bases from J, the junction kept 9 bases outside the gene matches. CDR3 nucleotide sequence: TGTGCCAGCAGCGACCGGGACAGAGTTACTGAAGCTTTCTTT. This encodes CASSDRDRVTEAFF.

This chain joins TRBV6-5 and TRBJ2-7; 7 nucleotides align to TRBD1. Germline CDR1 reads MNHEY; CDR2 reads SVGAGI. J gave up 1 base and V 2 bases, and 2 bases lay outside the gene matches. The CDR3 has 14 residues. CDR3 nucleotides: TGTGCCAGCAGTTACGCACAGGGGTCCTACGAGCAGTACTTC. Translating it yields CASSYAQGSYEQYF.

The chain employs TRBV5-1 and TRBJ1-1; D call uncertain. The CDR3 totals 11 residues. CDR1 is SGHRS and CDR2 is YFSETQ in the germline V gene. Deletions cut 8 bases from V and 1 base from J, with 6 bases between. CDR3 protein: CASAGNTEAFF. The DNA for the CDR3 is TGCGCCAGTGCGGGGAACACTGAAGCTTTCTTT.

This clone was observed once. This chain connects TRBV19 to TRBJ2-2; perhaps TRBD2 as D (6 bases). With 1 base removed from V and 5 bases from J, the gap between germline ends came to 23 bases. This CDR3 spans 19 amino acids. Germline assignment: CDR1 LNHDA and CDR2 SQIVND (reference sequence). CDR3 DNA sequence: TGTGCCAGTAGTATAGCCCTAGACCGGGGGTTAGGGGTAACCGGGGAGCTGTTTTTT. It codes for CASSIALDRGLGVTGELFF. The entire variable domain, with the rest obtained from reference TRBV19 and TRBJ2-2, is as follows: DGGITQSPKYLFRKEGQNVTLSCEQNLNHDAMYWYRQDPGQGLRLIYYSQIVNDFQKGDIAEGYSVSREKKESFPLTVTSAQKNPTAFYLCASSIALDRGLGVTGELFFGEGSRLTVL.

Only one count was recorded for this clone. The chain uses TRBV18 and TRBJ1-1; tentative D call: TRBD1 (5 bases). Deletions cut 6 bases from V and 1 base from J, with 12 bases between. CDR1 and CDR2 (germline): KGHSH, LQKENI. This CDR3 has 14 residues. The CDR3 DNA sequence: TGTGCCAGCTCCCGAGACAGACGGAACACTGAAGCTTTCTTT. This translates into CASSRDRRNTEAFF.

V and J are TRBV7-2 and TRBJ1-2; D is undetermined. Per germline, CDR1 SGHTA and CDR2 FQGNSA. This CDR3 has 14 residues. V shed 5 bases and J shed 7 bases, with 17 bases lying between them. CDR3 in DNA: TGTGCCAGCAGCCCTCGATCCTACAGTTCTGGCTACACCTTC. Translation: CASSPRSYSSGYTF.

V is TRBV4-2 and J is TRBJ1-3, with 8 bases that match TRBD1. V shed 1 base, J shed 1 base, and the junction held 15 bases outside the gene matches. Germline values: CDR1 LGHNA, CDR2 YNFKEQ. This CDR3 spans 20 amino acids. CDR3 DNA: TGTGCCAGCAGCCAAGGGCCGGGACAGGTCCCCGGTATGTCTGGAAACACCATATATTTT. Amino acids: CASSQGPGQVPGMSGNTIYF.

This clone was counted between two and nine times. The chain combines TRBV3-1 (or the pseudogene TRBV3-2) with TRBJ1-4; TRBD1 aligns across 9 bases. Germline CDR1 and CDR2: LGHDT and YNNKEL (reference sequence). V lost 1 base, J lost 8 bases, and 5 bases stayed unmatched. This CDR3 has 15 residues. CDR3 protein: CASSQGTGVGEKLFF. The CDR3 coding sequence is TGTGCCAGCAGCCAAGGGACAGGGGTGGGCGAAAAACTGTTTTTT.

The rearrangement uses TRBV2 and TRBJ2-1; D not certain. Germline CDR1 SNHLY, CDR2 FYNNEI. Trimming took 2 bases from V and 2 from J, leaving 10 bases between them. The CDR3 totals 15 residues. The CDR3 region has the DNA TGTGCCAGCAGTGAACTGGCGGTCCCCTACAATGAGCAGTTCTTC. As protein: CASSELAVPYNEQFF.

This sequence joins TRBV18 and TRBJ2-1; a possible D gene is TRBD2 (5 bases). The CDR3 totals 15 residues. V lost 5 bases and J 0 bases, leaving 11 bases between the germline ends. Looked up from germline, CDR1 is KGHSH and CDR2 is LQKENI. The CDR3 is CASSTSGYSYNEQFF. In DNA form, the CDR3 reads TGTGCCAGCTCAACGAGCGGTTACTCCTACAATGAGCAGTTCTTC.

The rearrangement uses TRBV30 and TRBJ1-1; D not resolved. This CDR3 region has 14 residues. Germline V gives CDR1 GTSNPN, CDR2 SVGIG (reference sequence). The V end lost 3 bases, the J end lost 2 bases, and 13 bases lay between the germline ends. The CDR3 is CAWSRPGGNTEAFF. For the CDR3, the DNA is TGTGCCTGGAGCCGCCCTGGAGGAAACACTGAAGCTTTCTTT.

The CDR3 loop reads CASSYAGQGNTEAFF. The CDR3 coding sequence is TGTGCCAGCAGTTACGCCGGACAGGGGAACACTGAAGCTTTCTTT. This chain links TRBV6-6 with TRBJ1-1; the match to TRBD1 covers 8 bases. The CDR3 covers 15 residues. The trim removed 2 bases at V and 1 base at J, leaving 3 bases unmatched. Germline values: CDR1 MNHNY, CDR2 SVGAGI (reference sequence).

This clone was recorded only once. The V call is TRBV11-3, the J call TRBJ1-1; D is unclear. Trimming took off 4 bases at V and 1 base at J, with 4 bases between the two ends. The CDR3 totals 12 residues. The germline V gene encodes CDR1 SGHNT and CDR2 YENEEA. The CDR3, as DNA: TGTGCCAGCAGCTCCCGGAACACTGAAGCTTTCTTT. It encodes CASSSRNTEAFF.

The rearrangement links TRBV6-5 to TRBJ2-1; 13 bases match TRBD2. Per germline, CDR1 MNHEY and CDR2 SVGAGI. Trimming took 6 bases from V and 7 from J; bases not matched to a gene: 6. The CDR3 length is 15 residues. CDR3 region: CASRPRTSGGNEQFF. The CDR3 bases are TGTGCCAGCAGGCCACGGACTAGCGGGGGTAATGAGCAGTTCTTC.

The rearrangement links TRBV6-6 to TRBJ1-3, with TRBD1 as a possible D gene (6 bases). The CDR3 is 15 residues long. V was cut by 7 bases and J by 0 bases, with 13 bases left in between. The germline CDR1 and CDR2 sequences are MNHNY and SVGAGI (reference sequence). The CDR3 loop is CASNPTGLSGNTIYF. The DNA of the CDR3 is TGTGCCAGCAACCCGACAGGCCTCTCTGGAAACACCATATATTTT.

The rearrangement uses TRBV11-3 and TRBJ2-7, with TRBD2 matching 7 bases. CDR1 SGHNT and CDR2 YENEEA come from the germline V gene. J lost 6 bases, V lost 5 bases, and 7 bases had no gene match. The CDR3 covers 13 residues. CDR3 loop: CASSRWGGSEQYF. CDR3 in DNA: TGTGCCAGCAGCCGTTGGGGGGGTTCCGAGCAGTACTTC.

The count of this clone is one. The J gene is TRBJ1-4, the V gene TRBV19; tentative D call: TRBD1 (6 bases). Trimming left V 6 bases short and J 6 bases short, with 17 bases between. CDR3 length equals 15 residues. The germline CDR1 and CDR2 sequences are LNHDA and SQIVND (reference sequence). The CDR3 loop is CASSLFFQGYEKLFF. The CDR3 nucleotides read TGTGCCAGTAGCCTTTTTTTCCAGGGGTATGAAAAACTGTTTTTT.

The V gene is TRBV21-1, the J gene TRBJ2-3; the table's D call of TRBD1 was not tested on the DNA. TRBV21-1 is a pseudogene locus. This CDR3 is 18 amino acids long. The CDR3 here is CASSRRRPGQGATDTQYF. The CDR3 bases are TGTGCCAGCAGCCGGAGACGACCGGGACAGGGAGCAACAGATACGCAGTATTTT.

V gene TRBV12-3 or TRBV12-4 combines with J gene TRBJ1-2, with a possible D match to TRBD1 (6 bases). The CDR3 extends over 13 amino acids. The V end lost 8 bases, the J end lost 5 bases, and 15 bases lay between the germline ends. Written as DNA, the CDR3 is TGTGCCAGCGCCCGGGACAAGACATATGGCTACACCTTC. Its protein product is CASARDKTYGYTF.

This chain connects TRBV19 to TRBJ1-3, with 10 bases identical to TRBD1. CDR1 LNHDA and CDR2 SQIVND come from the germline V gene (reference sequence). The V and J ends lost 10 bases and 4 bases, in that order; junction bases with no gene match: 10. The CDR3 is made up of 15 amino acids. The CDR3 spells CATRPGTGAGNTIYF. In DNA form, the CDR3 reads TGTGCCACCCGGCCCGGGACAGGGGCCGGAAACACCATATATTTT.

V usage is TRBV19 and J usage is TRBJ2-1; TRBD2 aligns across 9 bases. The CDR3 has 18 amino acids. The germline gives CDR1 LNHDA, CDR2 SQIVND (reference sequence). V shed 0 bases and J 4 bases; nucleotides not matched to a gene: 10. The CDR3 reads CASSIDPARGGRYNEQFF. The CDR3 DNA reads as TGTGCCAGTAGTATAGATCCCGCGCGGGGGGGGAGATACAATGAGCAGTTCTTC.

V is TRBV11-2 and J is TRBJ2-1; 7 bases fit TRBD2. Germline-derived CDR1 and CDR2 are SGHAT and FQNNGV. The V segment lost 5 bases and the J segment 8 bases; nucleotides outside the gene matches: 15. This CDR3 is 16 amino acids long. CDR3 residues: CASSLGLQRGGDEQFF. The CDR3 region has the DNA TGTGCCAGCAGCCTCGGGCTGCAGCGGGGTGGGGATGAGCAGTTCTTC.

The rearrangement joins TRBV29-1 to TRBJ2-1; 7 nucleotides align to TRBD2. CDR1 and CDR2 (germline): SQVTM, ANQGSEA. The ends lost 7 bases at V and 8 bases at J; junction bases unmatched: 14. The CDR3 covers 14 residues. The chain's CDR3 is CSAGMGKGGDEQFF. The CDR3 nucleotides read TGCAGCGCCGGAATGGGCAAGGGAGGGGATGAGCAGTTCTTC.

The chain joins TRBV10-1 to TRBJ1-1; possible D gene TRBD1, 6 bases. CDR3 length: 12 amino acids. CDR1 and CDR2 (germline): WNHNN, SYGVQD (reference sequence). Trimming shortened V by 5 bases and J by 7 bases, and 11 bases separated the two germline ends. As DNA, the CDR3 is TGCGCCAGCAGTAGGGGGTACGGTGAAGCTTTCTTT. This encodes CASSRGYGEAFF.

The chain joins TRBV7-3 to TRBJ1-1; D is possibly TRBD1 (6 bases). The length of the CDR3 is 12 residues. V was shortened by 5 bases and J by 6 bases, with 10 bases between the two germline ends. Germline V gene sequence: CDR1 SGHTA, CDR2 FQGTGA. CDR3 DNA: TGTGCCAGCAGCAATCAGGGGTCTGAAGCTTTCTTT. This encodes CASSNQGSEAFF. The variable domain in full, with the rest retrieved from reference TRBV7-3 and TRBJ1-1, is GAGVSQTPSNKVTEKGKYVELRCDPISGHTALYWYRQSLGQGPEFLIYFQGTGAADDSGLPNDRFFAVRPEGSVSTLKIQRTERGDSAVYLCASSNQGSEAFFGQGTRLTVV.

This clone was observed a handful of times. The CDR3 sequence is CASSQVVRDTYGYTF. Written as DNA, the CDR3 is TGTGCCAGCAGCCAAGTAGTCCGGGATACCTATGGCTACACCTTC. The rearrangement uses TRBV3-1 (or the pseudogene TRBV3-2) and TRBJ1-2; the D is unclear. V dropped 1 base and J dropped 4 bases, with 13 bases sitting between them. CDR3 length: 15 residues. Germline CDR1 is LGHDT and CDR2 is YNNKEL (reference sequence).

The V call is TRBV13, the J call TRBJ1-2, with TRBD1 matching 9 bases. Germline V gene data show CDR1 as PRHDT and CDR2 as FYEKMQ (reference sequence). This CDR3 has 15 amino acids. V was pared by 9 bases and J by 8 bases, with 16 bases of the junction left unmatched. The DNA of the CDR3 is TGTGCCAGTTCCCTAGACAGGGGGATATATCGCGGCTACACCTTC. It is translated as CASSLDRGIYRGYTF. Based on the CDR3 plus reference TRBV13 and TRBJ1-2, the full variable domain is AAGVIQSPRHLIKEKRETATLKCYPIPRHDTVYWYQQGPGQDPQFLISFYEKMQSDKGSIPDRFSAQQFSDYHSELNMSSLELGDSALYFCASSLDRGIYRGYTFGSGTRLTVV.

V gene TRBV6-6 combines with J gene TRBJ2-5, with D possibly TRBD1 on 6 matching bases. Germline V gives CDR1 MNHNY, CDR2 SVGAGI (reference sequence). V dropped 7 bases and J dropped 3 bases, with 9 bases sitting between them. This CDR3 region has 12 residues. CDR3 nucleotide sequence: TGTGCCAGCAACCGACAGGAAGAGACCCAGTACTTC. The encoded protein is CASNRQEETQYF.

V usage is TRBV19 and J usage is TRBJ1-2; TRBD1 aligns across 10 bases. This CDR3 region has 16 residues. From germline, CDR1 is LNHDA and CDR2 SQIVND (reference sequence). Germline trimming cut 7 bases from V and 8 bases from J; bases unmatched to any gene: 16. As DNA, the CDR3 is TGTGCCAGTATTTCAAAAGCTGGGACAGGGGAAATCGGCTACACCTTC. This encodes CASISKAGTGEIGYTF.

This clone came up a few times. The chain couples TRBV3-1 (or the pseudogene TRBV3-2) to TRBJ1-5; maybe TRBD1 (5 bases). The V gene lost 4 bases and the J gene lost 5 bases, with 15 bases spanning the gap. The CDR3 runs 15 residues. Germline CDR1 is LGHDT and CDR2 is YNNKEL (reference sequence). CDR3 nucleotides: TGTGCCAGCAGCCCGCCCGGAGGGGTCGATCAGCCCCAGCATTTT. This sequence encodes CASSPPGGVDQPQHF.